The 25 T cell receptor beta chains below all came from one sample that was sequenced in a study of beta chain features in type 1 diabetes. Study outcomes and limitations: Researchers report that Type 1 diabetes patients had moderately but significantly shorter TCRB CDR3s across all four CD4+ subsets.

What these receptors recognize is not known. Investigators reverse transcribed all isolated RNA, so they sequenced expressed TCRB transcripts. TCRdb's copy holds only in-frame clones and misses some; the assay was immunoSEQ multiplex PCR. The table shows hundreds of thousands of clones, with about 11% occurring only once. The sequenced sample was naive CD4+ T cells from blood. These receptors originate from a man between 25 and 39 years old with type 1 diabetes.

This clone was found a few times. V and J are TRBV30 and TRBJ2-3, with D unresolved. CDR1 GTSNPN and CDR2 SVGIG come from the germline V gene (reference sequence). The CDR3 loop spans 13 amino acids. V was clipped by 5 bases and J by 1 base, with 10 bases between them. CDR3 nucleotide sequence: TGTGCCTGGGCTACTTCGGGCACAGATACGCAGTATTTT. Amino acids: CAWATSGTDTQYF.

The genes are TRBV5-4 and TRBJ1-1; possibly TRBD1 for D (5 bases). CDR3 size: 14 residues. Germline V gene sequence: CDR1 SGHNT, CDR2 YYREEE (reference sequence). V lost 3 bases and J 1 base, leaving 10 bases between the germline ends. The CDR3 bases are TGTGCCAGCAGCTCTTATGGACAGAACACTGAAGCTTTCTTT. It is translated as CASSSYGQNTEAFF.

The chain couples TRBV29-1 to TRBJ1-4; 7 positions agree with TRBD1. Germline lookup yields CDR1 SQVTM and CDR2 ANQGSEA. With 6 bases clipped from V and 4 bases from J, the junction kept 8 bases outside the gene matches. The CDR3 has 14 amino acids. The CDR3 region has the DNA TGCAGCGTCAGGGGGTTTCCGCTTAATGAAAAACTGTTTTTT. This translates into CSVRGFPLNEKLFF.

The rearrangement links TRBV29-1 to TRBJ2-3, with 9 bases fitting TRBD1. The CDR3 has 14 residues. Germline trimming cut 7 bases from V and 5 bases from J; bases unmatched to any gene: 10. Germline CDR1 reads SQVTM; CDR2 reads ANQGSEA. The CDR3 nucleotides read TGCAGCGCTAGAGTAGGACAGGGGAGAGATACGCAGTATTTT. Its translation is CSARVGQGRDTQYF.

This clone was seen a handful of times. The chain has TRBV5-4 and TRBJ1-1; 8 bases align to TRBD1. This CDR3 is 15 amino acids long. V lost 1 base and J lost 0; bases outside the gene matches: 2. Germline CDR1 and CDR2: SGHNT and YYREEE (reference sequence). CDR3 bases: TGTGCCAGCAGCTTGTGGACAGGGATGAACACTGAAGCTTTCTTT. Encoded protein: CASSLWTGMNTEAFF.

This clone turned up a few times. Compared with germline, one end of the junction differs, possibly owing to a read error. V and J are TRBV7-2 and TRBJ2-7; 8 bases fit TRBD2. The germline V gene has CDR1 SGHTA and CDR2 FQGNSA. This CDR3 has 14 residues. CDR3 loop: CASSFASGLALTHF. DNA for the CDR3: TGTGCCAGCAGCTTCGCATCAGGACTAGCTCTGACTCACTTC.

This clone was counted only a few times. V usage is TRBV6-6 and J usage is TRBJ2-1, with D possibly matching TRBD2 (6 bases). From germline, CDR1 is MNHNY and CDR2 SVGAGI (reference sequence). The CDR3 loop spans 16 amino acids. V was cut by 6 bases and J by 9 bases, with 24 bases left in between. CDR3 nucleotides: TGTGCCAGCAGAAGAGCTCAGGGACTGGTTGATGTTGAGCAGTTCTTC. Protein product: CASRRAQGLVDVEQFF.

This clone turned up a few times. V usage is TRBV9 and J usage is TRBJ1-6, with 10 bases aligning to TRBD1. This CDR3 spans 16 amino acids. Germline V gene sequence: CDR1 SGDLS, CDR2 YYNGEE. With 4 bases clipped from V and 6 bases from J, the junction kept 7 bases outside the gene matches. The CDR3 DNA reads TGTGCCAGCAGCATATCTGGACAGGGGGGTAATTCACCCCTCCACTTT. It encodes CASSISGQGGNSPLHF.

A few counts support this clone. The CDR3: CASSRAGTSGGSGEQFF. The CDR3 region has the DNA TGTGCCAGCAGCAGGGCCGGGACTAGCGGGGGGTCGGGTGAGCAGTTCTTC. The rearrangement links TRBV5-4 to TRBJ2-1, with 15 bases fitting TRBD2. V dropped 4 bases and J dropped 9; count of bases not matched to a gene: 11. Germline V CDR1 and CDR2: SGHNT, YYREEE (reference sequence). This CDR3 has 17 residues.

This clone was picked up a small number of times. The rearrangement uses TRBV29-1 and TRBJ2-1; 9 nucleotides align to TRBD1. Germline V lookup: CDR1 SQVTM, CDR2 ANQGSEA. J was trimmed by 6 bases and V by 7 bases; bases with no gene match: 13. The CDR3 is made up of 15 amino acids. This CDR3 reads CSGTGVLSDSNEQFF. CDR3 in DNA: TGCAGCGGGACAGGGGTCTTGTCCGACTCCAATGAGCAGTTCTTC.

V and J are TRBV14 and TRBJ1-4; TRBD1 matches 9 bases. This CDR3 is 16 amino acids long. J gave up 5 bases and V 5 bases, and 9 bases lay outside the gene matches. The germline V gene encodes CDR1 SGHDN and CDR2 FVKESK. The CDR3 bases are TGTGCCAGCAGCTCCTCTAACAGGGGGCAAAATGAAAAACTGTTTTTT. Protein product: CASSSSNRGQNEKLFF.

This clone showed up just a few times. The rearrangement uses TRBV5-4 and TRBJ2-5; a possible D gene is TRBD2 (6 bases). CDR3 length equals 13 residues. The germline V and J ends were trimmed by 3 bases and 5 bases, with 11 bases remaining between them. CDR1 and CDR2 from the germline V gene are SGHNT and YYREEE (reference sequence). The CDR3, as DNA: TGTGCCAGCAGCTGGGACTCGTTGGAGACCCAGTACTTC. Its translation is CASSWDSLETQYF.

This clone was seen more than once but under ten times. The chain links TRBV30 to TRBJ2-3, with TRBD2 matching 9 bases. CDR1 and CDR2 from the germline V gene are GTSNPN and SVGIG (reference sequence). The CDR3 sequence is 14 residues long. Trimming took 4 bases from V and 4 from J; bases not matched to a gene: 6. CDR3 protein: CAWIATSGSDTQYF. In DNA form, the CDR3 reads TGTGCCTGGATTGCGACTAGCGGCTCAGATACGCAGTATTTT.

This clone has a handful of counts. V usage is TRBV29-1 and J usage is TRBJ1-1; 7 bases agree with TRBD1. The CDR3 runs to 13 residues. Germline V gene lookup returns CDR1 SQVTM and CDR2 ANQGSEA. Trimming at V came to 7 bases and at J to 2 bases, leaving 7 bases not matched to a gene. This CDR3 reads CSGRRDSNTEAFF. The CDR3 DNA is TGCAGCGGTAGACGGGACAGCAACACTGAAGCTTTCTTT.

V and J are TRBV18 and TRBJ1-6, with no clear D. The CDR3 consists of 15 residues. The ends were cut back, 3 bases at V and 9 bases at J, with 15 bases in the middle. CDR1 and CDR2 (germline): KGHSH, LQKENI. As DNA, the CDR3 is TGTGCCAGCTCACCCACCGTGAGCGAAGGTTCACCCCTCCACTTT. It is translated as CASSPTVSEGSPLHF.

This rearrangement joins TRBV7-3 to TRBJ1-1; TRBD1 matches at 12 bases. CDR3 length: 16 residues. CDR1 is SGHTA, CDR2 FQGTGA, per germline. The junction had 11 bases not matched to a gene; V was cut back by 5 bases and J by 7 bases. CDR3 coding DNA: TGTGCCAGCAGCCCGTCCGGGACAGGGGGCCAGGTTGAAGCTTTCTTT. Translating it yields CASSPSGTGGQVEAFF.

CDR3: CASSEALGGGYNEQFF. The CDR3 nucleotides read TGTGCCAGCAGTGAAGCTTTGGGGGGTGGCTACAATGAGCAGTTCTTC. This sequence joins TRBV2 and TRBJ2-1, with D tentatively TRBD2 (6 bases). Germline CDR1 reads SNHLY; CDR2 reads FYNNEI. The CDR3 loop spans 16 amino acids. The V and J ends lost 0 bases and 3 bases respectively, with 12 bases between them.

This chain joins TRBV5-1 and TRBJ2-5; TRBD1 might be the D (6 bases). The ends were cut back, 4 bases at V and 3 bases at J, with 13 bases in the middle. Germline CDR1 reads SGHRS; CDR2 reads YFSETQ. This CDR3 is 14 amino acids long. The CDR3 coding sequence is TGCGCCAGCAGCCCTGGGGGCTTTGAAGAGACCCAGTACTTC. Its protein is CASSPGGFEETQYF.

This rearrangement joins TRBV20-1 to TRBJ2-5; perhaps TRBD1 as D (6 bases). The J call is uncertain, as TRBJ2-7 better fits the DNA end. The CDR3 consists of 11 residues. Germline CDR1 is DFQATT and CDR2 is SNEGSKA (reference sequence). The CDR3 coding sequence is TGCAGTGCTTACAGGGTCAACGAGCAGTACTTC. Translation: CSAYRVNEQYF.

The chain uses TRBV13 and TRBJ2-3; D may be TRBD2 (7 bases). The CDR3 length is 16 residues. The germline V and J ends were trimmed by 7 bases and 1 base, with 18 bases remaining between them. CDR1 PRHDT and CDR2 FYEKMQ come from the germline V gene (reference sequence). CDR3 loop: CASTALGGAGTDTQYF. DNA for the CDR3: TGTGCCAGCACCGCGTTGGGGGGGGCAGGCACAGATACGCAGTATTTT.

This chain joins TRBV7-9 and TRBJ2-1, with a possible D match to TRBD2 (5 bases). V was pared by 3 bases and J by 0 bases, with 6 bases between. Per the germline V gene, CDR1 is SEHNR and CDR2 is FQNEAQ (reference sequence). This CDR3 comprises 14 residues. The CDR3: CASSLGSSYNEQFF. CDR3 in DNA: TGTGCCAGCAGCTTGGGGAGCTCCTACAATGAGCAGTTCTTC.

This clone was recorded a few times. The chain carries TRBV29-1 and TRBJ2-3, with a possible D match to TRBD1 (5 bases). The CDR3 loop spans 11 amino acids. V was cut by 4 bases and J by 6 bases, with 8 bases left in between. CDR1 and CDR2 from the germline V gene are SQVTM and ANQGSEA. In nucleotides, the CDR3 is TGCAGCGTTGGACCAGGGGATACGCAGTATTTT. It encodes CSVGPGDTQYF.

This clone has a handful of counts. The V gene is TRBV5-1, the J gene TRBJ2-3; D remains unclear. Per germline, CDR1 SGHRS and CDR2 YFSETQ. V was clipped by 5 bases and J by 0 bases, with 10 bases between them. The CDR3 contains 14 residues. The DNA for the CDR3 is TGCGCCAGCAGACCAGCGACTAGCACAGATACGCAGTATTTT. Its translation: CASRPATSTDTQYF.

This chain joins TRBV4-3 and TRBJ2-1, with 8 bases matching TRBD1. Germline V gene data show CDR1 as LGHNA and CDR2 as YSLEER. With V trimmed by 3 bases and J by 8 bases, 9 bases remained unmatched. CDR3 length equals 15 residues. The CDR3 DNA sequence: TGCGCCAGCAGCCAGAAGAGGCAGGGGGCCTATGAGCAGTTCTTC. Translating it yields CASSQKRQGAYEQFF.

This chain joins TRBV7-2 and TRBJ1-5; D is unresolved. The V gene's germline CDR1 is SGHTA and CDR2 FQGNSA. The V and J ends lost 1 base and 4 bases respectively, with 14 bases between them. The CDR3 has 16 residues. The CDR3 nucleotides are TGTGCCAGCAGCTTAGTTGGCACCGGGATGAATCAGCCCCAGCATTTT. Protein sequence: CASSLVGTGMNQPQHF.